The 23 T cell receptor beta chains below were found in one sample sequenced in a study of control samples from healthy donors and cancer patients. The method was immunoSEQ multiplex PCR; TCRdb's version includes in-frame clones alone and lacks a portion of them. The sample holds 120,000 to 150,000 clones, about 91% seen once. The sample was blood. Receptors were obtained from a man under 40 in good health.

The V and J genes are TRBV7-9 and TRBJ2-7; TRBD1 matches at 10 bases. The CDR3 is 15 residues long. V gave up 5 bases and J gave up 4 bases; unmatched junction bases: 8. Germline V gene sequence: CDR1 SEHNR, CDR2 FQNEAQ (reference sequence). Written as DNA, the CDR3 is TGTGCCAGCAGCCATCGGGACAGGGGTATATACGAGCAGTACTTC. Protein sequence: CASSHRDRGIYEQYF.

V and J are TRBV5-4 and TRBJ1-1; no clear D. The CDR3 is made up of 14 amino acids. V was cut by 0 bases and J by 0 bases, with 6 bases left in between. Germline V lookup: CDR1 SGHNT, CDR2 YYREEE (reference sequence). CDR3 sequence: CASSLGIMNTEAFF. In DNA, the CDR3 is TGTGCCAGCAGCTTGGGGATCATGAACACTGAAGCTTTCTTT.

The J gene is TRBJ1-4, the V gene TRBV7-9, with 8 bases matching TRBD1. From germline, CDR1 is SEHNR and CDR2 FQNEAQ (reference sequence). After removal of 4 bases from V and 4 bases from J, the junction contained 17 bases not matched to a gene. The CDR3 spans 19 residues. In DNA form, the CDR3 reads TGTGCCAGCAGCTCTCTTTCGTTTGCGACAGGGGCCGTTAATGAAAAACTGTTTTTT. Its translation is CASSSLSFATGAVNEKLFF.

The rearrangement joins TRBV5-1 to TRBJ2-3, with 7 bases matching TRBD2. This CDR3 is 15 amino acids long. Losses at the gene ends were 4 bases for V and 5 bases for J; bases not matched to a gene: 10. Germline CDR1 is SGHRS and CDR2 is YFSETQ. CDR3 nucleotide sequence: TGCGCCAGCAGCCAGCGGGGCGCCGTAGAAGATACGCAGTATTTT. Its protein product is CASSQRGAVEDTQYF.

V is TRBV7-3 and J is TRBJ1-6; D may be TRBD1 (5 bases). Trimming removed 3 bases at V and 2 bases at J, with 5 bases between. Germline V gives CDR1 SGHTA, CDR2 FQGTGA. The CDR3 has 14 residues. The CDR3 DNA reads as TGTGCCAGCAGCTTGGACACCTATAATTCACCCCTCCACTTT. Its translation: CASSLDTYNSPLHF. The entire variable domain, with the rest obtained from reference TRBV7-3 and TRBJ1-6, is as follows: GAGVSQTPSNKVTEKGKYVELRCDPISGHTALYWYRQSLGQGPEFLIYFQGTGAADDSGLPNDRFFAVRPEGSVSTLKIQRTERGDSAVYLCASSLDTYNSPLHFGNGTRLTVT.

The genes are TRBV27 and TRBJ2-3; TRBD1 aligns across 8 bases. With 3 bases clipped from V and 3 bases from J, the junction kept 11 bases outside the gene matches. Germline V gene lookup returns CDR1 MNHEY and CDR2 SMNVEV (reference sequence). This CDR3 comprises 17 residues. CDR3: CASSFAAGGVGTDTQYF. CDR3 coding DNA: TGTGCCAGCAGTTTCGCGGCAGGGGGCGTGGGGACAGATACGCAGTATTTT.

V and J are TRBV12-5 and TRBJ1-1; TRBD1 matches at 8 bases. Trimming at V came to 3 bases and at J to 1 base, leaving 4 bases not matched to a gene. Per germline, CDR1 LGHNT and CDR2 FRNRAP. This CDR3 is 15 amino acids long. DNA for the CDR3: TGTGCTAGTGGTTTACACCAGGGGGCGAACACTGAAGCTTTCTTT. Translation: CASGLHQGANTEAFF. Complete variable domain (other parts from reference TRBV12-5 and TRBJ1-1): DARVTQTPRHKVTEMGQEVTMRCQPILGHNTVFWYRQTMMQGLELLAYFRNRAPLDDSGMPKDRFSAEMPDATLATLKIQPSEPRDSAVYFCASGLHQGANTEAFFGQGTRLTVV.

The chain combines TRBV29-1 with TRBJ1-2; D call uncertain. Trimming shortened V by 3 bases and J by 4 bases, and 18 bases separated the two germline ends. The CDR3 runs to 15 residues. The germline V gene encodes CDR1 SQVTM and CDR2 ANQGSEA. CDR3 sequence (DNA): TGCAGCGTTGATAATCATCAGCCATTGTCCTATGGCTACACCTTC. Encoded protein: CSVDNHQPLSYGYTF.

This clone has just one count. The V gene is TRBV5-4, the J gene TRBJ1-1; TRBD1 matches 9 bases. Looked up from germline, CDR1 is SGHNT and CDR2 is YYREEE (reference sequence). Losses at the gene ends were 5 bases for V and 5 bases for J; bases not matched to a gene: 10. The length of the CDR3 is 15 residues. The DNA for the CDR3 is TGTGCCAGCAGTCGGACACAGGGGGCCAGGACTGAAGCTTTCTTT. Translation gives CASSRTQGARTEAFF.

This clone is a singleton in its sample. The rearrangement uses TRBV30 and TRBJ2-7, with 11 bases identical to TRBD2. This CDR3 spans 13 amino acids. The trim removed 5 bases at V and 7 bases at J, leaving 7 bases unmatched. Per the germline V gene, CDR1 is GTSNPN and CDR2 is SVGIG (reference sequence). CDR3 coding DNA: TGTGCCTGGGATAGCGGGGGGGCTGGAGAGCAGTACTTC. This sequence encodes CAWDSGGAGEQYF.

This clone was found once. The chain employs TRBV12-5 and TRBJ1-1; TRBD1 might be the D (6 bases). The length of the CDR3 is 12 residues. Germline loops: CDR1 LGHNT, CDR2 FRNRAP. Trimming removed 4 bases at V and 11 bases at J, with 14 bases between. CDR3 amino acids: CASGSDRSWAFF. The CDR3 DNA follows: TGTGCTAGTGGTTCTGACAGGTCGTGGGCTTTCTTT.

The chain employs TRBV27 and TRBJ2-7; 8 nucleotides agree with TRBD2. V shed 6 bases, J shed 7 bases, and the junction held 8 bases outside the gene matches. This CDR3 has 13 amino acids. Looked up from germline, CDR1 is MNHEY and CDR2 is SMNVEV (reference sequence). The CDR3 nucleotides are TGTGCCAGCAGAGGACTAGCCCCGGGTGAGCAGTACTTC. Translating gives CASRGLAPGEQYF.

This chain joins TRBV10-1 and TRBJ2-1; D gene unclear. Germline CDR1 reads WNHNN; CDR2 reads SYGVQD (reference sequence). With 0 bases removed from V and 11 bases from J, the gap between germline ends came to 17 bases. The CDR3 runs to 15 residues. CDR3 coding DNA: TGCGCCAGCAGTGAGTCGAAAGGCTCCTTGGGAAAGCAGTTCTTC. Amino acid sequence: CASSESKGSLGKQFF.

The chain joins TRBV6-6 to TRBJ1-3; D is uncertain. CDR3 length: 16 residues. CDR1 and CDR2 from the germline V gene are MNHNY and SVGAGI (reference sequence). V gave up 2 bases and J gave up 2 bases, with 13 bases separating them. The DNA of the CDR3 is TGTGCCAGCAGTTACACGCTGAGTTCGGCTGGAAACACCATATATTTT. Protein sequence: CASSYTLSSAGNTIYF.

This clone occurred once. The chain uses TRBV27 and TRBJ1-5, with a possible D match to TRBD1 (6 bases). CDR1 and CDR2 from the germline V gene are MNHEY and SMNVEV (reference sequence). V was pared by 2 bases and J by 4 bases, with 12 bases between. The CDR3 loop spans 15 amino acids. This CDR3 reads CASSLTQGSNQPQHF. The CDR3 DNA is TGTGCCAGCAGTTTAACACAGGGAAGTAATCAGCCCCAGCATTTT.

The chain links TRBV21-1 to TRBJ2-4; the DNA was not compared with TRBD1, the D call given in the table. TRBV21-1 is reported as a pseudogene. The CDR3 runs 19 residues. CDR3 protein: CASSKARQGRGIAKNIQYF. The CDR3 coding sequence is TGTGCCAGCAGCAAAGCAAGACAGGGGAGGGGAATAGCCAAAAACATTCAGTACTTC.

The CDR3 DNA reads TGTGCCAGCAGTGACGTAAATGAGCAGTTCTTC. Protein sequence: CASSDVNEQFF. The gene calls are TRBV6-4 and TRBJ2-1, with no clear D. Germline CDR1 and CDR2: MRHNA and SNTAGT. This CDR3 has 11 amino acids. V lost 2 bases and J 7 bases, leaving 3 bases between the germline ends.

This chain joins TRBV27 and TRBJ2-1, with TRBD1 matching 9 bases. J was trimmed by 3 bases and V by 8 bases; bases with no gene match: 5. The CDR3 has 14 amino acids. Germline values: CDR1 MNHEY, CDR2 SMNVEV (reference sequence). CDR3 protein: CASGNRGLYNEQFF. The CDR3 coding sequence is TGTGCCAGCGGAAACAGGGGGCTCTACAATGAGCAGTTCTTC.

The V call is TRBV29-1, the J call TRBJ2-7; D gene unclear. CDR1 SQVTM and CDR2 ANQGSEA come from the germline V gene. V shed 3 bases and J shed 3 bases, with 12 bases lying between them. This CDR3 comprises 13 residues. For the CDR3, the DNA is TGCAGCGTTGAGTCTAAGCAAAACTACGAGCAGTACTTC. Translation: CSVESKQNYEQYF.

The rearrangement joins TRBV24-1 to TRBJ2-5; D unclear. Trimming shortened V by 3 bases and J by 5 bases, and 12 bases separated the two germline ends. CDR3 length equals 14 residues. CDR1 is KGHDR, CDR2 SFDVKD, per germline. CDR3 sequence reads: CATSDPSRVETQYF. CDR3 sequence (DNA): TGTGCCACCAGTGATCCGTCTAGGGTTGAGACCCAGTACTTC.

This chain links TRBV6-5 with TRBJ1-3; no definite D call. V lost 7 bases and J lost 0, with 10 bases in between. Germline V gene sequence: CDR1 MNHEY, CDR2 SVGAGI. The CDR3 contains 14 residues. The CDR3: CASKVQPSGNTIYF. Here the CDR3 DNA reads TGTGCCAGCAAGGTGCAGCCCTCTGGAAACACCATATATTTT.

The rearrangement links TRBV14 to TRBJ2-1; D is possibly TRBD2 (7 bases). CDR3 length equals 15 residues. Looked up from germline, CDR1 is SGHDN and CDR2 is FVKESK. V lost 2 bases to trimming and J lost 10 bases, with 18 bases between them. CDR3 sequence (DNA): TGTGCCAGCAGCCAATGGGGGGGCCTCAACGAAGAGCAGTTCTTC. Protein sequence: CASSQWGGLNEEQFF.

The chain uses TRBV12-5 and TRBJ1-5; D call uncertain. Trimming left V 2 bases short and J 1 base short, with 12 bases between. This CDR3 has 16 amino acids. The V gene's germline CDR1 is LGHNT and CDR2 FRNRAP. This CDR3 reads CASGLIGVLSNQPQHF. The CDR3 DNA reads TGTGCTAGTGGTTTGATCGGGGTGCTGAGCAATCAGCCCCAGCATTTT.